Below are 25 T cell receptor beta chains sequenced from a single sample in a study of CD8+ T cells in alopecia areata. RNA, once extracted, was reverse transcribed into cDNA for use as the sequencing template. The data were produced by immunoSEQ multiplex PCR, yet TCRdb's version contains in-frame clones alone and is incomplete. This table has some 150,000 clones, under 60% appearing once. This specimen consisted of CD4+ T cells sorted from blood, obtained at week 0. The origin of the receptors is a human donor with alopecia areata.

In its sample, this clone was seen a few times. V and J are TRBV5-1 and TRBJ1-2; TRBD1 matches 7 bases. Trimming cost V 2 bases and J 6 bases; bases outside gene matches: 7. The CDR3 sequence is 14 residues long. Germline values: CDR1 SGHRS, CDR2 YFSETQ. This CDR3 reads CASSLTTGANGYTF. Here the CDR3 DNA reads TGCGCCAGCAGCTTAACCACAGGGGCGAATGGCTACACCTTC.

This clone has only a few counts. This chain connects TRBV29-1 to TRBJ2-3; D remains unclear. Germline CDR1 and CDR2: SQVTM and ANQGSEA. The CDR3 sequence is 12 residues long. The V gene lost 7 bases and the J gene lost 5 bases, with 13 bases spanning the gap. For the CDR3, the DNA is TGCAGCGCCCGAAGCTCTAGAGATACGCAGTATTTT. Protein product: CSARSSRDTQYF.

V usage is TRBV27 and J usage is TRBJ1-2; 9 bases match TRBD1. J was trimmed by 2 bases and V by 0 bases; bases with no gene match: 1. This CDR3 is 15 amino acids long. Germline loops: CDR1 MNHEY, CDR2 SMNVEV (reference sequence). This CDR3 is CASSLSGTGNYGYTF. CDR3 DNA: TGTGCCAGCAGTTTATCGGGGACAGGGAACTATGGCTACACCTTC.

The chain is built from TRBV4-2 and TRBJ1-6; TRBD1 might be the D (5 bases). Trimming removed 0 bases at V and 6 bases at J, with 15 bases between. This CDR3 spans 17 amino acids. Looked up from germline, CDR1 is LGHNA and CDR2 is YNFKEQ. DNA for the CDR3: TGTGCCAGCAGCCAAGATCTGGGGACGGAGGCTAATTCACCCCTCCACTTT. Its translation is CASSQDLGTEANSPLHF.

Of note for this clone: No conserved phenylalanine or tryptophan is present at the end of the CDR3, so a read error is the likely explanation. The limits of the CDR3 on the DNA are not certain, so only TCRdb's listed CDR3 is given. The chain carries TRBV30 and TRBJ1-2; the DNA was not used to check the table's D call, TRBD1. Germline V gives CDR1 GTSNPN, CDR2 SVGIG (reference sequence). The CDR3 is 12 residues long, ends included. The CDR3 sequence: CAWTSRGGLSEL.

The chain carries TRBV29-1 and TRBJ1-2; a weak D match, TRBD1 (5 bases). V shed 1 base and J shed 8 bases, with 14 bases lying between them. CDR1 SQVTM and CDR2 ANQGSEA come from the germline V gene. This CDR3 spans 13 amino acids. The CDR3 reads CSVEGLEGRGYTF. The CDR3 DNA reads as TGCAGCGTTGAAGGGCTGGAGGGGAGGGGCTACACCTTC.

As DNA, the CDR3 is TGTGCCAGCACCTCGGACGCAAGCACAGATACGCAGTATTTT. Translation: CASTSDASTDTQYF. The genes are TRBV6-5 and TRBJ2-3; D gene unclear. The germline V gene has CDR1 MNHEY and CDR2 SVGAGI. V gave up 7 bases and J gave up 0 bases, with 11 bases separating them. The CDR3 contains 14 residues.

This clone was counted only a few times. V gene TRBV6-1 combines with J gene TRBJ2-1; perhaps TRBD1 as D (5 bases). Germline V gene lookup returns CDR1 MNHNS and CDR2 SASEGT. The germline V and J ends were trimmed by 0 bases and 9 bases, with 9 bases remaining between them. CDR3 length: 13 residues. This chain's CDR3 is CASSEARQTEQFF. CDR3 bases: TGTGCCAGCAGTGAAGCGAGACAGACTGAGCAGTTCTTC.

The chain joins TRBV15 to TRBJ2-1; 9 positions match TRBD2. The germline gives CDR1 LNHNV, CDR2 YYDKDF (reference sequence). The trim removed 0 bases at V and 8 bases at J, leaving 17 bases unmatched. There are 19 residues in the CDR3. DNA for the CDR3: TGTGCCACCAGCAGAGATCGTGGTCTAGCGGGGTCGGGGAGGGATGAGCAGTTCTTC. Its protein product is CATSRDRGLAGSGRDEQFF.

This clone has more than one count but fewer than ten. V is TRBV7-2 and J is TRBJ2-3; tentatively, D is TRBD2 (6 bases). CDR3 length equals 13 residues. Germline assignment: CDR1 SGHTA and CDR2 FQGNSA. The V end lost 7 bases, the J end lost 5 bases, and 13 bases lay between the germline ends. CDR3 DNA: TGTGCCAGCATCCTCTCCGGGGGAGATACGCAGTATTTT. As protein: CASILSGGDTQYF.

The chain carries TRBV9 and TRBJ1-5, with a tentative D call TRBD1 (5 bases). The CDR3 runs to 14 residues. V was cut by 4 bases and J by 6 bases, with 14 bases left in between. The germline CDR1 and CDR2 sequences are SGDLS and YYNGEE. CDR3 sequence reads: CASSPGTVTQPQHF. CDR3 bases: TGTGCCAGCAGCCCCGGGACCGTTACTCAGCCCCAGCATTTT.

The gene calls are TRBV4-3 and TRBJ2-5; possible D gene TRBD1, 6 bases. Trimming pared 0 bases from V and 6 bases from J, leaving 17 bases between. The CDR3 totals 16 residues. Germline CDR1 and CDR2: LGHNA and YSLEER. For the CDR3, the DNA is TGCGCCAGCAGCCAAGATCGGACAGCTTGGGAAAAGACCCAGTACTTC. Its protein product is CASSQDRTAWEKTQYF.

The chain combines TRBV27 with TRBJ2-4, with TRBD2 matching over 7 bases. CDR3 length: 14 residues. The junction had 3 bases not matched to a gene; V was cut back by 6 bases and J by 1 base. Germline V gene data show CDR1 as MNHEY and CDR2 as SMNVEV (reference sequence). The CDR3 reads CASRDSGAKNIQYF. The CDR3 DNA reads TGTGCCAGCAGGGATAGCGGGGCCAAAAACATTCAGTACTTC.

The V and J genes are TRBV15 and TRBJ1-5; unclear D gene. The CDR3 runs to 16 residues. The germline V gene has CDR1 LNHNV and CDR2 YYDKDF (reference sequence). With 0 bases removed from V and 0 bases from J, the gap between germline ends came to 9 bases. The CDR3, as DNA: TGTGCCACCAGCAGAGATCCGGTGGGTAGCAATCAGCCCCAGCATTTT. Translating it yields CATSRDPVGSNQPQHF.

This clone has just a few counts. The CDR3 DNA is TGTGCCAGCAGCTTCGGGCTAGCGGGGGGCTTAGATACGCAGTATTTT. It yields the protein CASSFGLAGGLDTQYF. V and J are TRBV7-2 and TRBJ2-3; 11 nucleotides match TRBD2. This CDR3 contains 16 residues. Per germline, CDR1 SGHTA and CDR2 FQGNSA. V trimming: 3 bases; J trimming: 5 bases; junction bases outside the gene matches: 7.

The V gene is TRBV7-9, the J gene TRBJ2-5; 8 bases are shared with TRBD1. The CDR3 is made up of 16 amino acids. Germline values: CDR1 SEHNR, CDR2 FQNEAQ (reference sequence). V was clipped by 4 bases and J by 5 bases; unmatched bases: 12. The CDR3: CASSSGAGGGRETQYF. The CDR3 coding sequence is TGTGCCAGCAGCTCCGGCGCAGGGGGCGGGCGGGAGACCCAGTACTTC.

A single count supports this clone. J is TRBJ1-2 and V is TRBV19, with D unclear. The CDR3 length is 12 residues. V was trimmed by 4 bases and J by 5 bases, leaving 8 bases between them. From germline, CDR1 is LNHDA and CDR2 SQIVND (reference sequence). CDR3 loop: CASSRGEYGYTF. The CDR3 DNA sequence: TGTGCCAGTAGTAGGGGTGAATATGGCTACACCTTC.

The sample holds a few counts of this clone. The genes are TRBV7-2 and TRBJ1-3; TRBD1 matches at 7 bases. J was trimmed by 8 bases and V by 4 bases; bases with no gene match: 5. From germline, CDR1 is SGHTA and CDR2 FQGNSA. This CDR3 has 13 residues. For the CDR3, the DNA is TGTGCCAGCAGCTCTTCAACAGGGGACACCATATATTTT. Translation: CASSSSTGDTIYF.

The table lists this clone with many counts. The chain carries TRBV2 and TRBJ2-5, with D maybe TRBD2 (6 bases). The CDR3 consists of 13 residues. Looked up from germline, CDR1 is SNHLY and CDR2 is FYNNEI. Trimming took off 6 bases at V and 5 bases at J, with 13 bases between the two ends. This chain's CDR3 is CASRGLYRETQYF. The CDR3 DNA sequence: TGTGCCAGCAGGGGACTTTATCGGGAGACCCAGTACTTC.

This clone was observed a handful of times. The chain combines TRBV5-1 with TRBJ1-5, with TRBD1 matching over 9 bases. The germline V gene encodes CDR1 SGHRS and CDR2 YFSETQ. There are 13 residues in the CDR3. V shed 7 bases, J shed 5 bases, and the junction held 4 bases outside the gene matches. The DNA for the CDR3 is TGCGCCAGCGCCTGGGACAGGGATCAGCCCCAGCATTTT. This gives the protein CASAWDRDQPQHF.

V usage is TRBV28 and J usage is TRBJ1-4; no firm D call. CDR3 length: 15 amino acids. Germline assignment: CDR1 MDHEN and CDR2 SYDVKM. Trimming left V 4 bases short and J 3 bases short, with 12 bases between. CDR3 region: CASSSSGLANEKLFF. The CDR3 nucleotides are TGTGCCAGCAGTTCCTCGGGGTTAGCTAATGAAAAACTGTTTTTT.

The chain links TRBV4-2 to TRBJ2-5; 12 bases fit TRBD2. Trimming cost V 2 bases and J 5 bases; bases outside gene matches: 12. This CDR3 is built from 18 residues. Germline CDR1 is LGHNA and CDR2 is YNFKEQ. The CDR3 region is CASSQLSSGGAVGETQYF. The CDR3 DNA sequence: TGTGCCAGCAGCCAACTTTCTAGCGGGGGGGCCGTTGGTGAGACCCAGTACTTC.

J is TRBJ1-2 and V is TRBV30; D not resolved. V lost 3 bases to trimming and J lost 7 bases, with 15 bases between them. CDR3 length: 13 amino acids. CDR1 is GTSNPN and CDR2 is SVGIG in the germline V gene (reference sequence). The CDR3 sequence: CAWSGQLIGGYTF. DNA for the CDR3: TGTGCCTGGAGCGGGCAGCTTATAGGTGGCTACACCTTC.

The rearrangement joins TRBV20-1 to TRBJ2-3; D ambiguous. CDR3 length: 11 residues. The V and J ends lost 8 bases and 4 bases respectively, with 10 bases between them. Germline CDR1 DFQATT, CDR2 SNEGSKA (reference sequence). The CDR3 nucleotides read TGCAGTTGCGCCGAGCCAGATACGCAGTATTTT. This translates into CSCAEPDTQYF.

This chain connects TRBV30 to TRBJ2-7, with TRBD1 matching over 9 bases. Looked up from germline, CDR1 is GTSNPN and CDR2 is SVGIG (reference sequence). This CDR3 contains 20 residues. J lost 3 bases, V lost 1 base, and 22 bases had no gene match. CDR3 nucleotide sequence: TGTGCCTGGAGTGGGGAGGGGACAGGGCTACGGACTGCGCAGGGCTACGAGCAGTACTTC. It translates to CAWSGEGTGLRTAQGYEQYF.